This T cell receptor (beta chain) was retrieved from a study of molecular identifiers for immune sequencing clone quantification. Using its own MiXCR run on the PCR reads, TCRdb lists one record per CDR3 protein. Counted here are more than 250,000 distinct CDR3 sequences, roughly 23% occurring once; the ten biggest clones make up roughly 0.86%. General observations from the study: Clone sizes that are highly expanded could be underestimated when identical TCR molecules share a barcode.

This CDR3 is built from 15 residues. The V and J ends lost 5 bases and 0 bases respectively, with 11 bases between them. This clonotype was detected only a few times. As yet, its antigen is unknown. Material for sequencing was naive CD8+ T cells from blood, with Jurkat cell RNA spiked in. The subset is: FACS-sorted CD8+CD4-CCR7+CD45RA+ naive T cells. This receptor was obtained from a human donor in good health. Some libraries in this study had Jurkat cell RNA spiked in. The chain combines TRBV12-3 or TRBV12-4 with TRBJ1-5; possibly TRBD1 for D (5 bases). The CDR3: CASSLTEDSNQPQHF. The CDR3 nucleotides read TGTGCCAGCAGTCTGACAGAAGATAGCAATCAGCCCCAGCATTTT.